The TCR beta chain under discussion was sequenced for a study of blood T cell dynamics during melanoma immunotherapy. Study-wide background: Patients with metastatic melanoma got pembrolizumab or nivolumab-ipilimumab as first-line care.

Stated time point: pre-treatment baseline. Samples come from before therapy and from week 3 after the first blockade cycle. At 12 weeks after first infusion, RECIST 1.1 defined response for most patients. With 2 bases removed from V and 2 bases from J, the gap between germline ends came to 10 bases. CDR3 length: 15 residues. Whole-study results and caveats: Whether repertoire-driving clones were melanoma-specific could not be determined.

Some clones are missing from TCRdb's copy, which holds only in-frame ones; the method was immunoSEQ multiplex PCR. The table records tens of thousands of clones, around nine tenths of them present only once. With regard to this clone: Its antigen is still unknown.

Sequences were derived from blood, sampled from a patient treated with checkpoint blockade. The genes are TRBV23-1 and TRBJ1-3; D gene ambiguous. TRBV23-1 is an open reading frame, and its role is uncertain. The sequence was collected from a human donor with melanoma. CDR3 residues: CASSQSFPAGNTIYF. The CDR3 DNA sequence: TGCGCCAGCAGTCAAAGCTTCCCGGCTGGAAACACCATATATTTT.